The 19 T cell receptor beta chains in this list originate from one sample, sequenced in a study of blood T cell repertoires in COVID-19. Sequencing used immunoSEQ multiplex PCR; TCRdb keeps in-frame clones, though not all of them. The sample has a few hundred thousand clones; nearly 90% are singletons. The sequenced material came from PBMCs or T cells enriched from blood (not recorded which). These receptors were collected from a woman in her late teens or twenties with acute COVID-19.

The V call is TRBV6-1, the J call TRBJ1-5, with unresolved D. CDR3 length equals 16 residues. Germline CDR1 is MNHNS and CDR2 is SASEGT. V lost 1 base, J lost 5 bases, and 15 bases lay in between. CDR3 DNA sequence: TGTGCCAGCAGTGAAGACTCGTACCGCCGCTATCAGCCCCAGCATTTT. Translation gives CASSEDSYRRYQPQHF.

The V and J genes are TRBV28 and TRBJ2-7; 13 positions match TRBD2. Trimming took 4 bases from V and 5 from J; bases not matched to a gene: 8. CDR1 and CDR2 from the germline V gene are MDHEN and SYDVKM. The CDR3 spans 16 residues. The CDR3 region is CASSSTGTSGTDEQYF. CDR3 bases: TGTGCCAGCAGTTCCACCGGGACTAGCGGGACTGACGAGCAGTACTTC.

This chain uses TRBV7-9 with TRBJ1-1; no reliable D call. The CDR3 consists of 15 residues. The germline CDR1 and CDR2 sequences are SEHNR and FQNEAQ (reference sequence). V was trimmed by 5 bases and J by 5 bases, leaving 18 bases between them. The CDR3 region is CASSEANFMRTEAFF. The CDR3, as DNA: TGTGCCAGCAGCGAGGCGAACTTCATGAGGACTGAAGCTTTCTTT.

The gene calls are TRBV27 and TRBJ2-6; 7 positions match TRBD2. Germline V gene lookup returns CDR1 MNHEY and CDR2 SMNVEV (reference sequence). This CDR3 is 16 amino acids long. J was trimmed by 11 bases and V by 5 bases; bases with no gene match: 15. CDR3 amino acids: CASSPDLSRAGDVLTF. CDR3 DNA sequence: TGTGCCAGCAGTCCCGACTTGAGCAGGGCGGGAGACGTCCTGACTTTC.

This clone was seen at least ten times. J is TRBJ2-7 and V is TRBV5-8; 10 nucleotides agree with TRBD2. The CDR3 extends over 14 amino acids. Germline CDR1 and CDR2: SGHTS and YDEGEE. With 4 bases clipped from V and 3 bases from J, the junction kept 4 bases outside the gene matches. This CDR3 reads CASSRTSGIYEQYF. The CDR3 DNA sequence: TGTGCCAGCAGCCGGACTAGCGGAATCTACGAGCAGTACTTC.

Here the CDR3 reads CALLSGSSYNEQFF. In DNA, the CDR3 is TGTGCCTTACTGAGCGGGAGCTCCTACAATGAGCAGTTCTTC. The chain is built from TRBV30 and TRBJ2-1; 8 positions match TRBD2. CDR1 is GTSNPN and CDR2 is SVGIG in the germline V gene (reference sequence). The CDR3 totals 14 residues. V trimming: 7 bases; J trimming: 0 bases; junction bases outside the gene matches: 5.

V and J are TRBV3-1 (or the pseudogene TRBV3-2) and TRBJ1-1, with 8 bases that match TRBD1. Unmatched junction bases numbered 2, after V lost 3 bases and J lost 5 bases. The CDR3 consists of 13 residues. From germline, CDR1 is LGHDT and CDR2 YNNKEL (reference sequence). For the CDR3, the DNA is TGTGCCAGCAGCCATACAGGGGGGACTGAAGCTTTCTTT. This encodes CASSHTGGTEAFF.

The chain recombines TRBV28 with TRBJ2-2, with D possibly matching TRBD2 (5 bases). Germline V gives CDR1 MDHEN, CDR2 SYDVKM. The CDR3 is made up of 14 amino acids. The V end was cut by 6 bases, the J end by 5 bases, with 13 bases between. This CDR3 is CASSPPPGTGELFF. The CDR3 DNA follows: TGTGCCAGCAGCCCCCCCCCGGGGACCGGGGAGCTGTTTTTT.

V is TRBV28 and J is TRBJ2-1; 9 bases map to TRBD2. The CDR3 has 16 residues. J was trimmed by 10 bases and V by 7 bases; bases with no gene match: 17. Germline assignment: CDR1 MDHEN and CDR2 SYDVKM. The CDR3 nucleotides read TGTGCCAGCACCCCAGCGGTCGCGGGAGGGCCTCAGGAGCAGTTCTTC. Translation gives CASTPAVAGGPQEQFF.

V and J are TRBV6-5 and TRBJ2-5, with D possibly TRBD2 on 6 matching bases. The CDR3 is 14 residues long. CDR1 MNHEY and CDR2 SVGAGI come from the germline V gene. V was trimmed by 8 bases and J by 2 bases, leaving 15 bases between them. The CDR3 DNA reads TGTGCCAGCTCGTTAGCGGCCCTACAAGAGACCCAGTACTTC. It translates to CASSLAALQETQYF.

This chain uses TRBV19 with TRBJ1-4; TRBD1 agrees at 7 bases. V was clipped by 5 bases and J by 13 bases; unmatched bases: 19. Germline V gene sequence: CDR1 LNHDA, CDR2 SQIVND (reference sequence). The CDR3 runs to 16 residues. CDR3 sequence: CASSGPTGSIGGRLFF. CDR3 DNA: TGTGCCAGTAGTGGACCGACAGGGTCAATAGGCGGCAGACTGTTTTTT.

V and J are TRBV2 and TRBJ1-5, with no clear D. The CDR3 extends over 14 amino acids. V was pared by 5 bases and J by 4 bases, with 12 bases between. Germline V CDR1 and CDR2: SNHLY, FYNNEI. Written as DNA, the CDR3 is TGTGCCAGCAGTCAGGTGCAGTCGAATCAGCCCCAGCATTTT. Protein product: CASSQVQSNQPQHF.

The rearrangement links TRBV12-3 or TRBV12-4 to TRBJ2-2, with TRBD1 matching over 9 bases. This CDR3 is 13 amino acids long. V lost 6 bases to trimming and J lost 6 bases; unmatched junction nucleotides: 2. DNA for the CDR3: TGTGCCAGCAGCAGACAGGGGGCCGGGGAGCTGTTTTTT. Encoded protein: CASSRQGAGELFF.

The J gene is TRBJ2-6, the V gene TRBV9, with D hard to call. This CDR3 has 13 residues. Trimming shortened V by 3 bases and J by 3 bases, and 4 bases separated the two germline ends. CDR1 is SGDLS, CDR2 YYNGEE, per germline. The DNA for the CDR3 is TGTGCCAGCAGCGGCAGTGGGGCCAACGTCCTGACTTTC. Encoded protein: CASSGSGANVLTF. The complete variable domain, with remaining parts taken from reference TRBV9 and TRBJ2-6, reads DSGVTQTPKHLITATGQRVTLRCSPRSGDLSVYWYQQSLDQGLQFLIQYYNGEERAKGNILERFSAQQFPDLHSELNLSSLELGDSALYFCASSGSGANVLTFGAGSRLTVL.

This clone was counted only a few times. The rearrangement links TRBV5-1 to TRBJ2-1; TRBD2 aligns across 8 bases. CDR1 and CDR2 (germline): SGHRS, YFSETQ. The CDR3 has 16 residues. V shed 9 bases, J shed 5 bases, and the junction held 16 bases outside the gene matches. This CDR3 reads CATKRGTLRGNNEQFF. CDR3 sequence (DNA): TGCGCCACCAAGCGGGGGACCCTGAGGGGCAACAATGAGCAGTTCTTC.

The J gene is TRBJ2-1, the V gene TRBV9; 7 bases are shared with TRBD1. The CDR3 is 15 amino acids. Germline V lookup: CDR1 SGDLS, CDR2 YYNGEE. V trimming: 5 bases; J trimming: 7 bases; junction bases outside the gene matches: 12. The CDR3 DNA is TGTGCCAGCAGTTTTGATCGGGACAGAATTAATGAGCAGTTCTTC. Translation: CASSFDRDRINEQFF.

The DNA of the CDR3 is TGTGCCAGCAGTTCACAACCCTCGACAGGGGACGGCTACACCTTC. Its protein product is CASSSQPSTGDGYTF. This rearrangement joins TRBV28 to TRBJ1-2; 8 bases match TRBD1. Looked up from germline, CDR1 is MDHEN and CDR2 is SYDVKM. The V and J ends lost 4 bases and 8 bases, in that order; junction bases with no gene match: 12. CDR3 length: 15 residues.

CDR3 sequence: CASTGGNQPQHF. Here the CDR3 DNA reads TGTGCCAGCACAGGGGGGAATCAGCCCCAGCATTTT. The V call is TRBV19, the J call TRBJ1-5; the match to TRBD1 covers 8 bases. With 9 bases clipped from V and 4 bases from J, the junction kept 2 bases outside the gene matches. CDR1 is LNHDA and CDR2 is SQIVND in the germline V gene (reference sequence). The CDR3 totals 12 residues. Complete variable domain (other parts from reference TRBV19 and TRBJ1-5): DGGITQSPKYLFRKEGQNVTLSCEQNLNHDAMYWYRQDPGQGLRLIYYSQIVNDFQKGDIAEGYSVSREKKESFPLTVTSAQKNPTAFYLCASTGGNQPQHFGDGTRLSIL.

This chain links TRBV7-9 with TRBJ1-1, with D possibly matching TRBD1 (5 bases). Per germline, CDR1 SEHNR and CDR2 FQNEAQ (reference sequence). The CDR3 is 15 amino acids. Trimming left V 3 bases short and J 6 bases short, with 17 bases between. The CDR3 sequence is CASSFPRVERAEAFF. The CDR3 DNA is TGTGCCAGCAGCTTTCCCAGGGTCGAAAGGGCTGAAGCTTTCTTT.